This record looks at one TCR beta chain sequence and its context. No antigen is known for it. This record comes from a study of cytomegalovirus exposure and HLA in healthy donors. General observations from the study: A later analysis by the authors found several of the most significant clusters apparently linked to common viral pathogens. What TCR beta sequences reportedly achieved was accurate prediction of HLA-A and HLA-B alleles in most subjects. Analysis was carried out at a later point, and it linked a missense DCLRE1C variant to TCR beta V- and J-gene trimming.

Trimming left V 5 bases short and J 7 bases short, with 12 bases between. This CDR3 comprises 13 residues. The germline CDR1 and CDR2 sequences are LNHDA and SQIVND (reference sequence). PCR was performed using 60 Vbeta and 13 Jbeta primers. The data were produced by immunoSEQ multiplex PCR, yet TCRdb's version contains in-frame clones alone and is incomplete. This sample has roughly 130,000 clones, with roughly 90% found just once. Material: PBMCs. The rearrangement joins TRBV19 to TRBJ1-5; unclear D gene. The sequence derives from a woman in her 40s in good health and CMV-seronegative. CDR3 nucleotides: TGTGCCAGTAGTTCCCAAAATCGGCAGCCCCAGCATTTT. It specifies CASSSQNRQPQHF.